One TCR beta chain is described in this entry. The data were obtained in a study of control samples from healthy donors and cancer patients. Assay used: immunoSEQ multiplex PCR; TCRdb lists only in-frame clones, some missing. In the table there are tens of thousands of clones, roughly 87% of which are singletons. Germline V gene sequence: CDR1 SGDLS, CDR2 YYNGEE. Trimming stripped 4 bases from V and 6 bases from J, with 5 bases between. This CDR3 has 12 residues. Sequenced: PBMCs. The rearrangement links TRBV9 to TRBJ1-6; D unresolved. This receptor was taken from a man aged 35 to 55 with colorectal cancer. The CDR3 nucleotides are TGTGCCAGCAGCAACCGTAATTCACCCCTCCACTTT. Translated: CASSNRNSPLHF.